This T cell receptor (beta chain) is from a study of T cell responses to AZD1222 COVID-19 vaccine (dated by TCRdb to the early 2020s). Regarding the research as a whole: TCR sequencing was performed for over 230 trial participants, of whom 207 were given two doses of AZD1222 and around 25 were given two doses of MenACWY control vaccine. Trial participants were enrolled into age subgroups of 18-55, 56-69 and 70-plus years, which contained approximately 150, 28 and 58 TCR-sequenced participants, respectively. Summary of the overall study and its limitations: The 56-69-year group was small, and its depth increase did not reach significance, likely because of low power. CD4 TCRs associated with the vaccine covered the entire spike protein, and the dominant responses were in regions 160-218 and 743-854. Reportedly, close to half of the unique spike-specific TCRs recognized epitopes lying outside the regions that are mutated in the B.1.351 and B.1.1.7 variants. Because no samples from the day 14 peak response were available, repertoires could be characterized only after the peak T cell response. After two AZD1222 doses, spike-specific TCR breadth and depth were significantly higher than at day 0 and than in MenACWY recipients. Conclusions about previously exposed vaccinees were limited because only six AZD1222 recipients were SARS-CoV-2 seropositive at baseline. Participants were mostly white British and included more females than males, and it was suggested by the authors that clonal diversity may have been underestimated.

Remarks on this clone: Its binding antigen is unknown. No base quality values were provided; no much bigger clone lies one nucleotide off.

The CDR3 regions of human TCRbeta chains were analyzed by immunosequencing. The original pipeline was this. TCRs in the repertoires were matched against a reference library of SARS-CoV-2-specific TCRs that had been generated with the MIRA antigen-specificity platform. Breadth was defined as the fraction of unique TCRs that were SARS-CoV-2-associated, and depth was defined as the fraction of total T cells that were SARS-CoV-2-associated. Using the MIRA data, each spike-specific TCR was assigned both to the spike region to which the TCR was reactive and to a CD4 or CD8 class. Log10-transformed breadth and depth values were compared by one-way ANOVA with Sidak's multiple comparisons tests. Sourced from immuneACCESS, this table was stored by TCRdb with only in-frame sequences that have V and J called. A share of the clones is absent; for the studies checked, an unresolved V gene accounts for under half, and the remainder has no known explanation. The D gene and trimming were derived from the DNA, and the V and J assignments and clone size from that table. This sample gives approximately 130,000 clones in total; 80% to 90% of them show up just once. The biggest ten clones account for approximately 8.8% of the sample.

The CDR3 has 16 amino acids, counting the end cysteine and phenylalanine. CDR3 DNA only is kept here, 48 bases in frame from base 1. CDR1 GTSNPN and CDR2 SVGIG are derived from the germline V gene (reference sequence). Deletion took 0 bases off V and 1 base off J, with a span of 14 bases between the germline ends. The time point tag for this specimen amounts to: about 28 days (+/-7) after the second vaccine dose. AZD1222 recipients given second doses at about 4 weeks or at about 12 weeks were pooled, since spike-specific TCR depth and breadth were not found to differ between the two schedules. Vaccinee samples were obtained from the UK trials COV001 and COV002, which included a single-blind randomized controlled phase 2/3 trial of AZD1222 (ChAdOx1 nCoV-19) in healthy adults. Trial participant PBMC samples were collected at day 0 and day 28 after the second dose for TCRbeta chain sequencing.

Sequences were derived from peripheral blood, sampled 28 days after the second AZD1222 dose. The V gene is TRBV30 and the J gene is TRBJ2-3; no D gene can be assigned with confidence. The clonotype comes from an adult who received the AZD1222 COVID-19 vaccine. In nucleotide form, the sequence is TGTGCCTGGAGTGTACGGGCCAGCCTTGGCACAGATACGCAGTATTTT. Its translation reads: CAWSVRASLGTDTQYF.